These 15 T cell receptor beta chains were all obtained from the same sample, sequenced in a study of T cell clonality in common variable immunodeficiency. The data were produced by immunoSEQ multiplex PCR, yet TCRdb's version contains in-frame clones alone and is incomplete. In total the sample includes tens of thousands of clones, none of them seen once. The sequencing sample was made of peripheral blood mononuclear cells. Receptors were obtained from a person aged 18 to 70 in good health.

This clone was seen ten or more times. The CDR3 goes on 3 residues after the read ends, and that part is filled in from the germline J gene. The chain joins TRBV4-1 to TRBJ2-7, with 12 bases identical to TRBD1. The V gene end was trimmed by 3 bases and the J gene end by 3 bases; junction bases not matched to a gene: 3. CDR1 and CDR2 from the germline V gene are MGHRA and YSYEKL. This CDR3 is 15 amino acids long. CDR3 DNA (partial): TGCGCCAGCAGCCAGGGACAGGGGGCTGGCTACGAG. It codes for CASSQGQGAGYE. The whole CDR3 sequence is CASSQGQGAGYEQYF.

This clone showed up many times. The CDR3 extends 3 residues past the end of the read, so its final part is completed from the germline J gene. The V call is TRBV5-1, the J call TRBJ2-2; TRBD2 agrees at 13 bases. CDR1 is SGHRS, CDR2 YFSETQ, per germline. V trimming: 4 bases; J trimming: 4 bases; junction bases outside the gene matches: 7. The CDR3 is made up of 17 amino acids. The CDR3: CASSEPTSGGFTGELFF. The sequenced part of the CDR3 DNA is TGCGCCAGCAGCGAGCCGACTAGCGGGGGGTTCACCGGGGAG.

The sample holds many counts of this clone. The read stops 3 residues short of the end of the CDR3; the missing end is completed from the germline J gene. The V and J genes are TRBV28 and TRBJ2-5, with TRBD1 matching over 7 bases. CDR3 size: 14 residues. CDR1 is MDHEN, CDR2 SYDVKM, per germline. V trimming: 4 bases; J trimming: 5 bases; junction bases outside the gene matches: 7. CDR3 sequence: CASSSPTGIETQYF. Incomplete CDR3 DNA: TGTGCCAGCAGTTCCCCGACAGGGATCGAGACC.

This clone was seen many times. The read gets to within 3 residues of the CDR3 end, and the germline J gene fills in the rest. This chain links TRBV30 with TRBJ2-3; D unresolved. V lost 1 base to trimming and J lost 0 bases, with 8 bases between them. CDR3 length equals 14 residues. CDR1 is GTSNPN and CDR2 is SVGIG in the germline V gene (reference sequence). The DNA read from the CDR3 is TGTGCCTGGAGTGCACTACGGAGCACAGATACG. Its translation: CAWSALRSTDT. The entire CDR3 is CAWSALRSTDTQYF.

There are many counts of this clone. The CDR3: CSARNVRQREWTSGNADTQYF. The CDR3 DNA, read in part, is TGCAGTGCTAGAAACGTGCGACAGAGAGAGTGGACTAGCGGGAACGCAGATACG. The chain links TRBV20-1 to TRBJ2-3, with 12 bases matching TRBD2. The read terminates 3 residues before the CDR3 end, so the remaining end is supplied by the germline J gene. Germline assignment: CDR1 DFQATT and CDR2 SNEGSKA (reference sequence). The CDR3 consists of 21 residues. The J segment lost 4 bases and the V segment lost 2 bases, leaving 22 bases of the junction unmatched.

This clone occurred many times. The read halts 3 residues ahead of the CDR3 end, with the missing end drawn from the germline J gene. V is TRBV7-9 and J is TRBJ2-7; 9 bases agree with TRBD1. Per germline, CDR1 SEHNR and CDR2 FQNEAQ (reference sequence). CDR3 size: 15 residues. J gave up 6 bases and V 1 base, and 7 bases lay outside the gene matches. The CDR3: CASSLESTGGVEQYF. The CDR3 DNA, read in part, is TGTGCCAGCAGCTTAGAGTCGACAGGGGGTGTCGAG.

This clone was recorded at least ten times. The read gets to within 3 residues of the CDR3 end, and the germline J gene fills in the rest. The chain is built from TRBV30 and TRBJ1-2; TRBD1 matches 7 bases. Germline lookup yields CDR1 GTSNPN and CDR2 SVGIG (reference sequence). The CDR3 is 16 residues long. CDR3 protein: CAWSFASVDRAKGYTF. The covered CDR3 bases are TGTGCCTGGAGTTTTGCATCGGTCGACAGGGCGAAGGGC.

The CDR3 bases that were read are TGCAGTGCTCCTAGGAGCGGGGGGGCTTACGAG. It codes for CSAPRSGGAYE. The CDR3 in its entirety is CSAPRSGGAYEQYF. V usage is TRBV20-1 and J usage is TRBJ2-7, with 10 bases that match TRBD2. The read stops 3 residues short of the end of the CDR3; the missing end is completed from the germline J gene. Germline CDR1 DFQATT, CDR2 SNEGSKA (reference sequence). J gave up 4 bases and V 5 bases, and 8 bases lay outside the gene matches. The CDR3 runs 14 residues.

Many counts were recorded for this clone. The sequence runs out 3 residues before the end of the CDR3; the remainder is reconstructed from the germline J gene. This rearrangement joins TRBV19 to TRBJ1-4; unclear D gene. The V gene's germline CDR1 is LNHDA and CDR2 SQIVND (reference sequence). The CDR3 has 12 residues. The V and J ends lost 6 bases and 8 bases respectively, with 10 bases between them. The CDR3 reads CASSLRGEKLFF. Partial CDR3 DNA: TGTGCCAGTAGCCTACGGGGAGAAAAA. Drawing the rest from reference TRBV19 and TRBJ1-4, the complete variable domain is DGGITQSPKYLFRKEGQNVTLSCEQNLNHDAMYWYRQDPGQGLRLIYYSQIVNDFQKGDIAEGYSVSREKKESFPLTVTSAQKNPTAFYLCASSLRGEKLFFGSGTQLSVL.

This clone was recorded many times. The read gets to within 3 residues of the CDR3 end, and the germline J gene fills in the rest. The V and J genes are TRBV10-3 and TRBJ1-6; 9 bases agree with TRBD1. The germline V gene encodes CDR1 ENHRY and CDR2 SYGVKD. With 6 bases clipped from V and 9 bases from J, the junction kept 6 bases outside the gene matches. The CDR3 has 14 residues. Partial CDR3 DNA: TGTGCCATCAGGCCGGGACAGGGCTTTTCACCC. Residues: CAIRPGQGFSP. The full CDR3 protein reads CAIRPGQGFSPLHF.

This clone came up many times. The sequenced part of the CDR3 DNA is TGCGCCAGCAGCACTGGGGACAGTGCCTACGAG. It is translated as CASSTGDSAYE. The complete CDR3 sequence is CASSTGDSAYEQYF. The rearrangement links TRBV5-1 to TRBJ2-7; 7 bases are a match to TRBD1. The read halts 3 residues ahead of the CDR3 end, with the missing end drawn from the germline J gene. With 4 bases clipped from V and 2 bases from J, the junction kept 6 bases outside the gene matches. CDR3 length: 14 residues. Germline CDR1 and CDR2: SGHRS and YFSETQ.

This clone was seen many times. The sequence runs out 3 residues before the end of the CDR3; the remainder is reconstructed from the germline J gene. This chain connects TRBV19 to TRBJ2-5; TRBD1 might be the D (6 bases). Germline assignment: CDR1 LNHDA and CDR2 SQIVND (reference sequence). This CDR3 spans 15 amino acids. Deletions cut 4 bases from V and 5 bases from J, with 17 bases between. CDR3 amino acids: CASSKAGARIETQYF. The CDR3 bases that were read are TGTGCCAGTAGTAAGGCAGGGGCGCGGATTGAGACC.

This clone was seen many times. The missing CDR3 end, 3 residues past where the read stops, is filled in from the germline J gene. J is TRBJ1-1 and V is TRBV15; D unresolved. V was shortened by 0 bases and J by 0 bases, with 11 bases between the two germline ends. From germline, CDR1 is LNHNV and CDR2 YYDKDF (reference sequence). This CDR3 spans 16 amino acids. The part of the CDR3 DNA that was read is TGTGCCACCAGCAGAGATCAGGAGGGCTTGAACACTGAA. It is translated as CATSRDQEGLNTE. The whole CDR3 reads CATSRDQEGLNTEAFF. Looking up the rest from reference TRBV15 and TRBJ1-1 gives the full variable domain: DAMVIQNPRYQVTQFGKPVTLSCSQTLNHNVMYWYQQKSSQAPKLLFHYYDKDFNNEADTPDNFQSRRPNTSFCFLDIRSPGLGDTAMYLCATSRDQEGLNTEAFFGQGTRLTVV.

This clone was picked up many times. Read coverage stops 3 residues before the CDR3 terminus; the germline J gene supplies the remainder. J is TRBJ2-1 and V is TRBV19; D is possibly TRBD2 (6 bases). The germline V gene has CDR1 LNHDA and CDR2 SQIVND (reference sequence). This CDR3 has 15 amino acids. Trimming stripped 5 bases from V and 3 bases from J, with 14 bases between. CDR3 DNA, as far as it was read: TGTGCCAGTAGTCCAAGACTAGGACTCTACAATGAG. Translated, it gives CASSPRLGLYNE. The entire CDR3 protein reads CASSPRLGLYNEQFF.

This clone was recorded many times. CDR3 bases read: TGTGCCAGCAGTGAAATGGCGGGAGGGCCGGGGAATGAG. It translates to CASSEMAGGPGNE. The CDR3, in full, reads CASSEMAGGPGNEQFF. The chain uses TRBV6-1 and TRBJ2-1, with TRBD2 matching over 9 bases. With the read ending 3 residues before the CDR3 end, the germline J gene is used to fill in that end. Germline CDR1 MNHNS, CDR2 SASEGT. V shed 2 bases, J shed 7 bases, and the junction held 9 bases outside the gene matches. The CDR3 spans 16 residues.